These 27 T cell receptor beta chains were all obtained from the same sample, sequenced in a study of cytomegalovirus exposure and HLA in healthy donors. The primer mix had 60 Vbeta and 13 Jbeta primers. Clones were read by immunoSEQ multiplex PCR, and TCRdb kept only the in-frame ones, dropping some. The sample lists around 170,000 clones, 80% occurring once. The sequenced material came from PBMCs. Receptors originate from a woman aged 45-60 years in good health and CMV-seropositive.

About this clone: At one of its ends the junction is not consistent with the germline gene, which may arise from a read error. The V call is TRBV7-2, the J call TRBJ1-5; D call uncertain. The CDR3 spans 15 residues. From germline, CDR1 is SGHTA and CDR2 FQGNSA. CDR3 in amino acids: CASSLGSGSSQPQHF. As DNA, the CDR3 is TGTGCCAGCAGCTTAGGGTCGGGGAGCAGTCAGCCCCAGCATTTT. Full variable domain (missing parts from reference TRBV7-2 and TRBJ1-5): GAGVSQSPSNKVTEKGKDVELRCDPISGHTALYWYRQSLGQGLEFLIYFQGNSAPDKSGLPSDRFSAERTGGSVSTLTIQRTQQEDSAVYLCASSLGSGSSQPQHFGDGTRLSIL.

DNA for the CDR3: TGTGCCAGCAGCTTAGGCCGGGACTTGTATGGCTACACCTTC. It translates to CASSLGRDLYGYTF. The chain employs TRBV13 and TRBJ1-2, with TRBD1 as a possible D gene (5 bases). V dropped 0 bases and J dropped 5 bases, with 10 bases sitting between them. The CDR3 extends over 14 amino acids. Per the germline V gene, CDR1 is PRHDT and CDR2 is FYEKMQ (reference sequence).

This clone occurred a few times. This rearrangement joins TRBV4-3 to TRBJ2-3; TRBD2 matches 10 bases. The V gene end was trimmed by 3 bases and the J gene end by 0 bases; junction bases not matched to a gene: 3. This CDR3 has 16 residues. Germline V CDR1 and CDR2: LGHNA, YSLEER. The CDR3 spells CASSQETSGSTDTQYF. CDR3 DNA sequence: TGCGCCAGCAGCCAGGAGACTAGCGGGAGCACAGATACGCAGTATTTT.

V and J are TRBV29-1 and TRBJ1-5; D remains unclear. This CDR3 contains 13 residues. V was shortened by 0 bases and J by 4 bases, with 7 bases between the two germline ends. Germline lookup yields CDR1 SQVTM and CDR2 ANQGSEA. CDR3 loop: CSVEDGYNQPQHF. The DNA for the CDR3 is TGCAGCGTTGAAGACGGGTATAATCAGCCCCAGCATTTT. Together with reference TRBV29-1 and TRBJ1-5, the CDR3 gives the full variable domain: SAVISQKPSRDICQRGTSLTIQCQVDSQVTMMFWYRQQPGQSLTLIATANQGSEATYESGFVIDKFPISRPNLTFSTLTVSNMSPEDSSIYLCSVEDGYNQPQHFGDGTRLSIL.

The DNA of the CDR3 is TGTGCCAGCAGCAGTCAGGGGATGGACTATGGCTACACCTTC. It codes for CASSSQGMDYGYTF. The gene calls are TRBV9 and TRBJ1-2; D is perhaps TRBD1 (6 bases). The CDR3 has 14 residues. Germline CDR1 reads SGDLS; CDR2 reads YYNGEE. V was trimmed by 4 bases and J by 3 bases, leaving 13 bases between them.

This clone has a single count. The J gene is TRBJ2-1, the V gene TRBV29-1, with D possibly matching TRBD1 (6 bases). CDR1 and CDR2 (germline): SQVTM, ANQGSEA. Between the trimmed V and J ends, which lost 3 bases and 2 bases, there was a span of 8 bases. The CDR3 is 13 amino acids. The CDR3 nucleotides read TGCAGCGTTGAGGACAGCGCCTACAATGAGCAGTTCTTC. It yields the protein CSVEDSAYNEQFF.

The gene calls are TRBV6-1 and TRBJ1-2, with 8 bases matching TRBD1. Germline CDR1 reads MNHNS; CDR2 reads SASEGT. The length of the CDR3 is 15 residues. The ends lost 2 bases at V and 4 bases at J; junction bases unmatched: 6. The CDR3 region has the DNA TGTGCCAGCAGTGAATTGGACAGGGAGGCCTATGGCTACACCTTC. This codes for CASSELDREAYGYTF.

Only one count was recorded for this clone. The chain has TRBV7-2 and TRBJ2-3, with a weak D call TRBD2 (6 bases). Deletions cut 5 bases from V and 3 bases from J, with 18 bases between. The germline V gene encodes CDR1 SGHTA and CDR2 FQGNSA. The CDR3 extends over 16 amino acids. The CDR3 DNA reads TGTGCCAGCAGCACAGAGACTAGGAGGAAGACAGATACGCAGTATTTT. Residues: CASSTETRRKTDTQYF.

The chain carries TRBV29-1 and TRBJ2-2, with TRBD2 identical over 7 bases. CDR1 and CDR2 from the germline V gene are SQVTM and ANQGSEA. The CDR3 runs to 13 residues. J gave up 9 bases and V 6 bases, and 10 bases lay outside the gene matches. CDR3 region: CSVGEGLIRELFF. DNA for the CDR3: TGCAGCGTGGGGGAGGGCCTAATAAGGGAGCTGTTTTTT.

Only a few counts were recorded for this clone. CDR3 protein: CASYDRGKNEQYF. The DNA of the CDR3 is TGTGCCAGCTACGACCGGGGAAAGAACGAGCAGTACTTC. V is TRBV7-2 and J is TRBJ2-7; a weak D match, TRBD2 (5 bases). This CDR3 region has 13 residues. CDR1 and CDR2 (germline): SGHTA, FQGNSA. Trimming stripped 8 bases from V and 5 bases from J, with 16 bases between.

V and J are TRBV6-1 and TRBJ1-5, with TRBD1 identical over 7 bases. The J segment lost 4 bases and the V segment lost 6 bases, leaving 9 bases of the junction unmatched. The CDR3 consists of 15 residues. In germline, CDR1 is MNHNS, CDR2 SASEGT. The CDR3 protein is CASRYPGGSNQPQHF. In DNA, the CDR3 is TGTGCCAGCAGATACCCAGGGGGAAGTAATCAGCCCCAGCATTTT.

The CDR3 loop reads CASRNTGGTEAFF. The CDR3 bases are TGTGCCAGCAGAAACACAGGGGGCACTGAAGCTTTCTTT. The chain is built from TRBV2 and TRBJ1-1, with 8 bases identical to TRBD1. This CDR3 contains 13 residues. With 6 bases clipped from V and 4 bases from J, the junction kept 4 bases outside the gene matches. Germline V gives CDR1 SNHLY, CDR2 FYNNEI.

The rearrangement joins TRBV9 to TRBJ2-1; D remains unclear. The CDR3 has 15 residues. CDR1 and CDR2 (germline): SGDLS, YYNGEE. Trimming removed 0 bases from V and 0 bases from J, with 7 bases in between. The chain's CDR3 is CASSVEASSYNEQFF. DNA of the CDR3: TGTGCCAGCAGCGTAGAAGCGTCCTCCTACAATGAGCAGTTCTTC.

The J gene is TRBJ2-5, the V gene TRBV19; a possible D gene is TRBD2 (6 bases). Trimming took off 1 base at V and 5 bases at J, with 11 bases between the two ends. The CDR3 length is 14 residues. Germline V gene sequence: CDR1 LNHDA, CDR2 SQIVND (reference sequence). The CDR3 here is CASSIAGAEETQYF. The CDR3 DNA follows: TGTGCCAGTAGTATAGCGGGAGCTGAGGAGACCCAGTACTTC.

This chain joins TRBV5-4 and TRBJ2-4; 11 bases fit TRBD1. This CDR3 has 16 amino acids. V lost 4 bases, J lost 0 bases, and 3 bases stayed unmatched. CDR1 and CDR2 (germline): SGHNT, YYREEE (reference sequence). Written as DNA, the CDR3 is TGTGCCAGCAGCCGTGGGACAGGGGGAGCCAAAAACATTCAGTACTTC. Translation: CASSRGTGGAKNIQYF. Full variable domain (outside the CDR3, taken from reference TRBV5-4 and TRBJ2-4): ETGVTQSPTHLIKTRGQQVTLRCSSQSGHNTVSWYQQALGQGPQFIFQYYREEENGRGNFPPRFSGLQFPNYSSELNVNALELDDSALYLCASSRGTGGAKNIQYFGAGTRLSVL.

This clone was counted a few times. This chain links TRBV11-2 with TRBJ2-5; D is perhaps TRBD1 (6 bases). The CDR3 consists of 16 residues. V was cut by 5 bases and J by 0 bases, with 16 bases left in between. In germline, CDR1 is SGHAT, CDR2 FQNNGV. The CDR3 DNA follows: TGTGCCAGCAGCCAGCAAACAGGGTTGTACCAAGAGACCCAGTACTTC. Encoded protein: CASSQQTGLYQETQYF. Full variable domain (remainder filled in from reference TRBV11-2 and TRBJ2-5): EAGVAQSPRYKIIEKRQSVAFWCNPISGHATLYWYQQILGQGPKLLIQFQNNGVVDDSQLPKDRFSAERLKGVDSTLKIQPAKLEDSAVYLCASSQQTGLYQETQYFGPGTRLLVL.

The chain couples TRBV5-1 to TRBJ2-5, with a weak D call TRBD2 (5 bases). V was cut by 4 bases and J by 5 bases, with 12 bases left in between. Germline loops: CDR1 SGHRS, CDR2 YFSETQ. CDR3 length: 13 amino acids. Here the CDR3 reads CASSLRVGETQYF. CDR3 nucleotide sequence: TGCGCCAGCAGCCTGAGGGTGGGCGAGACCCAGTACTTC. Full variable domain (missing parts from reference TRBV5-1 and TRBJ2-5): KAGVTQTPRYLIKTRGQQVTLSCSPISGHRSVSWYQQTPGQGLQFLFEYFSETQRNKGNFPGRFSGRQFSNSRSEMNVSTLELGDSALYLCASSLRVGETQYFGPGTRLLVL.

V and J are TRBV28 and TRBJ1-5; 8 bases align to TRBD1. Germline V gives CDR1 MDHEN, CDR2 SYDVKM. V trimming: 7 bases; J trimming: 7 bases; junction bases outside the gene matches: 9. The CDR3 consists of 14 residues. CDR3 sequence reads: CASTSGTGRQPQHF. The CDR3 DNA sequence: TGTGCCAGCACATCTGGGACAGGACGACAGCCCCAGCATTTT.

The J gene is TRBJ1-1, the V gene TRBV18; 10 bases fit TRBD1. Trimming took 4 bases from V and 2 from J; bases not matched to a gene: 13. Germline CDR1 KGHSH, CDR2 LQKENI. This CDR3 region has 18 residues. The CDR3 nucleotides are TGTGCCAGCTCACAGAGTACGACGGGACAGGGGCGAAACACTGAAGCTTTCTTT. Translation: CASSQSTTGQGRNTEAFF.

In the case of this clone: One end of the junction is discordant with germline, which a read error may explain. V gene TRBV7-9 combines with J gene TRBJ1-2; 7 bases align to TRBD1. Germline CDR1 reads SEHNR; CDR2 reads FQNEAQ (reference sequence). The CDR3 extends over 13 amino acids. CDR3 nucleotide sequence: TGTTCCAGCTTTAGGGGGGACAGTCCCGGCTACACCTTC. The encoded protein is CSSFRGDSPGYTF.

The chain carries TRBV5-6 and TRBJ1-2; TRBD1 might be the D (6 bases). V gave up 1 base and J gave up 7 bases, with 11 bases separating them. From germline, CDR1 is SGHDT and CDR2 YYEEEE. This CDR3 is built from 13 residues. This CDR3 is CASSLRGSLGYTF. The CDR3, as DNA: TGTGCCAGCAGCTTGAGGGGGAGTCTTGGCTACACCTTC.

The chain combines TRBV18 with TRBJ1-5; 10 bases match TRBD1. From germline, CDR1 is KGHSH and CDR2 LQKENI. The junction had 5 bases not matched to a gene; V was cut back by 3 bases and J by 0 bases. There are 17 residues in the CDR3. CDR3 DNA sequence: TGTGCCAGCTCACCTTACGGGACAGGGGATAGCAATCAGCCCCAGCATTTT. Its protein is CASSPYGTGDSNQPQHF.

The chain employs TRBV5-1 and TRBJ1-4, with D possibly TRBD1 on 6 matching bases. Germline loops: CDR1 SGHRS, CDR2 YFSETQ. V dropped 1 base and J dropped 7 bases, with 11 bases sitting between them. CDR3 length: 14 amino acids. As DNA, the CDR3 is TGCGCCAGCAGCTTGAGAGGGGGACGTGAAAAACTGTTTTTT. Protein sequence: CASSLRGGREKLFF. The complete variable domain, with remaining parts taken from reference TRBV5-1 and TRBJ1-4, reads KAGVTQTPRYLIKTRGQQVTLSCSPISGHRSVSWYQQTPGQGLQFLFEYFSETQRNKGNFPGRFSGRQFSNSRSEMNVSTLELGDSALYLCASSLRGGREKLFFGSGTQLSVL.

This clone has more than one count but fewer than ten. Other DNA variants within this sample encode the same CDR3. The chain is built from TRBV28 and TRBJ1-2; no clear D gene. In germline, CDR1 is MDHEN, CDR2 SYDVKM. The CDR3 loop spans 12 amino acids. V dropped 3 bases and J dropped 4 bases, with 6 bases sitting between them. Here the CDR3 DNA reads TGTGCCAGCAGTTTGCGGAGCTATGGCTACACCTTC. Its translation: CASSLRSYGYTF.

The chain is built from TRBV29-1 and TRBJ1-1, with D unresolved. The CDR3 runs to 12 residues. V shed 6 bases and J shed 4 bases, with 12 bases lying between them. Germline V gene sequence: CDR1 SQVTM, CDR2 ANQGSEA. The CDR3 protein is CSVALRGTEAFF. CDR3 DNA: TGCAGCGTGGCGTTGCGCGGCACTGAAGCTTTCTTT.

The V gene is TRBV6-6, the J gene TRBJ1-6; 7 bases are shared with TRBD1. Germline assignment: CDR1 MNHNY and CDR2 SVGAGI (reference sequence). V was clipped by 7 bases and J by 9 bases; unmatched bases: 12. This CDR3 region has 15 residues. CDR3 protein: CASTLLRTGGSPLHF. CDR3 DNA sequence: TGTGCCAGCACCCTACTACGGACAGGCGGTTCACCCCTCCACTTT.

The sample holds one count of this clone. This chain joins TRBV4-1 and TRBJ2-4; a weak D match, TRBD1 (6 bases). Germline CDR1 MGHRA, CDR2 YSYEKL. V dropped 1 base and J dropped 3 bases, with 13 bases sitting between them. This CDR3 region has 16 residues. The CDR3 sequence is CASSQAQQGYKNIQYF. CDR3 DNA: TGCGCCAGCAGCCAAGCCCAACAGGGTTACAAAAACATTCAGTACTTC.